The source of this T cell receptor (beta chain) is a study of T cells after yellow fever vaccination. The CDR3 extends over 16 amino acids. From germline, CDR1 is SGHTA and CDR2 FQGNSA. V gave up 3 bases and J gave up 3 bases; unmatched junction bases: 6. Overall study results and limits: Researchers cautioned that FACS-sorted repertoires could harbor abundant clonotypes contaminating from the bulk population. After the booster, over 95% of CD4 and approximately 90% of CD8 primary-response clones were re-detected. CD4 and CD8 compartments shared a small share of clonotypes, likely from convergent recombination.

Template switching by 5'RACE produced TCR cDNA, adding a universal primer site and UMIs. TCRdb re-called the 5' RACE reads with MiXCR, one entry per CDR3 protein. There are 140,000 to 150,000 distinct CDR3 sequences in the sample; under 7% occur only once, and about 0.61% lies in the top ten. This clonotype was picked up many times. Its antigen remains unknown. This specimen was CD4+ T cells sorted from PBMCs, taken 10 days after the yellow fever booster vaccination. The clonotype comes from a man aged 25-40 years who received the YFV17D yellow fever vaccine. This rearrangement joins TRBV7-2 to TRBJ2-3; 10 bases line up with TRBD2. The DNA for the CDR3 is TGTGCCAGCAGCTTGATAGCGGGAGGACGAACAGATACGCAGTATTTT. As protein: CASSLIAGGRTDTQYF.